This TCR beta chain was recovered during a study of cytomegalovirus exposure and HLA in healthy donors. General study findings and limits: Some TCR beta chains (roughly 160 of them) were listed as cytomegalovirus-associated. In vitro checks showed that a few CMV-associated chains really do target CMV antigens. Earlier findings revealed that most TCR beta V segments proved productive either about 87% or about 30% of the time.

The PCR used 60 Vbeta and 13 Jbeta primers. Measured with immunoSEQ multiplex PCR; TCRdb has only the in-frame clones, and not every one. Of about 140,000 clones listed, about 86% are singletons. Germline CDR1 SGDLS, CDR2 YYNGEE. V lost 0 bases, J lost 7 bases, and 11 bases lay in between. The CDR3 is 14 residues long. Remarks on this clone: Antigen: not known.

This sequence joins TRBV9 and TRBJ2-1; the D gene is possibly TRBD2 (6 bases). The receptor's source is a man aged 35 to 55 in good health and CMV-seropositive. Sequenced: PBMCs. CDR3 amino acids: CASSVGVGRNEQFF. DNA of the CDR3: TGTGCCAGCAGCGTAGGGGTGGGGAGGAATGAGCAGTTCTTC.